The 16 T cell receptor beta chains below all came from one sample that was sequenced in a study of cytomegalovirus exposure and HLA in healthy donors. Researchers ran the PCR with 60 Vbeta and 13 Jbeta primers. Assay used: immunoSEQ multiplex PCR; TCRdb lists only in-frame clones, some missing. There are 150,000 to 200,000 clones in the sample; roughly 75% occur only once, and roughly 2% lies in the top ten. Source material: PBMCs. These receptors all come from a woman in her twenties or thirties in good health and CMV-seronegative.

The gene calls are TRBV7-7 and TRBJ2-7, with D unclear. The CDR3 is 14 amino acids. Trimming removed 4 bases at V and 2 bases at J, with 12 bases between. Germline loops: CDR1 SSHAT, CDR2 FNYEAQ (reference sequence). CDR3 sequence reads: CASSSQAPPYEQYF. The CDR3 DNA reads TGTGCCAGCAGCTCCCAGGCTCCCCCCTACGAGCAGTACTTC.

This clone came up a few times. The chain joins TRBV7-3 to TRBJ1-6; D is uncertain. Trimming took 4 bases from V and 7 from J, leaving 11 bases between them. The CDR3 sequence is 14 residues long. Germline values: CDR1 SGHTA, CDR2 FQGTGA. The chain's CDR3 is CASSSDGRNSPLHF. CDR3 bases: TGTGCCAGCAGCTCGGACGGGAGGAATTCACCCCTCCACTTT.

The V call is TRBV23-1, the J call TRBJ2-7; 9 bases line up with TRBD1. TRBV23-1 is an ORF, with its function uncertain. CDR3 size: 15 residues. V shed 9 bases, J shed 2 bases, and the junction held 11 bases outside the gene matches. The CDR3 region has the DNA TGCGCCAGTACTCCAACCGGGACAGGGACCTACGAGCAGTACTTC. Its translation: CASTPTGTGTYEQYF.

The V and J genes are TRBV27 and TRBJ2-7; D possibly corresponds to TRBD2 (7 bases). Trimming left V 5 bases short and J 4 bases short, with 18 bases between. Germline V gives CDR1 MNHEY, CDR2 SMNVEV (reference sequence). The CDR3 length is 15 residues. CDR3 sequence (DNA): TGTGCCAGCAGTCTAAAATGGGGGGGGCTGTACGAGCAGTACTTC. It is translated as CASSLKWGGLYEQYF.

The chain's CDR3 is CASSLGQEGYEQYF. For the CDR3, the DNA is TGTGCCAGCAGCTTGGGGCAGGAAGGCTACGAGCAGTACTTC. This chain links TRBV5-4 with TRBJ2-7, with unresolved D. Trimming took off 0 bases at V and 3 bases at J, with 10 bases between the two ends. This CDR3 is built from 14 residues. Germline CDR1 and CDR2: SGHNT and YYREEE (reference sequence).

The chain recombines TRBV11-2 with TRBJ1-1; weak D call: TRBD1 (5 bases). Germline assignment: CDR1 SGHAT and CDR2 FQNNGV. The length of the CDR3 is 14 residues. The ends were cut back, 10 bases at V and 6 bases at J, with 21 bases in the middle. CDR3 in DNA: TGTGCCACCCGAATGCTTGGCAGGGCGCCTGAAGCTTTCTTT. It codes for CATRMLGRAPEAFF.

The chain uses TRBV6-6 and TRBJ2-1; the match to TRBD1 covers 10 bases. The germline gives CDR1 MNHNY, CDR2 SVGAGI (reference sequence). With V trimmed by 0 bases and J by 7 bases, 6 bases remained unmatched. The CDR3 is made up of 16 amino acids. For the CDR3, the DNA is TGTGCCAGCAGTTACTCGACCCGGGACAGGGGAAATGAGCAGTTCTTC. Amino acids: CASSYSTRDRGNEQFF.

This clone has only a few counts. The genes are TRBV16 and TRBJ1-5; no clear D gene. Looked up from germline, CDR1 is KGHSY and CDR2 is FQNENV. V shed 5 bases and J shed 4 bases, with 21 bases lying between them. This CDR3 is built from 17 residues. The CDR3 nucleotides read TGTGCCAGCAGCGGCAGAGGGAGGAGCAGTTTGAATCAGCCCCAGCATTTT. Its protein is CASSGRGRSSLNQPQHF.

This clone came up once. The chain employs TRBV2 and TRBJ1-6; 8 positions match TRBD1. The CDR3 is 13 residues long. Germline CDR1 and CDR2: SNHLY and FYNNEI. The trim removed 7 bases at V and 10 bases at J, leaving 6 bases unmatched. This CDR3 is CASNPGQASPLHF. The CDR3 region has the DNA TGTGCCAGCAACCCGGGACAGGCCTCACCCCTCCACTTT.

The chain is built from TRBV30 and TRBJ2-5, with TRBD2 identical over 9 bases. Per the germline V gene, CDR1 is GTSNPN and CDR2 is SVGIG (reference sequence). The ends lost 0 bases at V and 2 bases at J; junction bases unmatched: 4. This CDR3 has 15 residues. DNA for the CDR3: TGTGCCTGGAGTGTCGCGGGGGGGTCGCAAGAGACCCAGTACTTC. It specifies CAWSVAGGSQETQYF.

For the CDR3, the DNA is TGTGCCAGCAGCTTCTGGGGCGGCGAGCAGTACTTC. The encoded protein is CASSFWGGEQYF. V gene TRBV7-9 combines with J gene TRBJ2-7, with D possibly matching TRBD1 (5 bases). CDR1 is SEHNR and CDR2 is FQNEAQ in the germline V gene (reference sequence). The ends were cut back, 3 bases at V and 6 bases at J, with 9 bases in the middle. The CDR3 has 12 amino acids. The entire variable domain, with the rest obtained from reference TRBV7-9 and TRBJ2-7, is as follows: DTGVSQNPRHKITKRGQNVTFRCDPISEHNRLYWYRQTLGQGPEFLTYFQNEAQLEKSRLLSDRFSAERPKGSFSTLEIQRTEQGDSAMYLCASSFWGGEQYFGPGTRLTVT.

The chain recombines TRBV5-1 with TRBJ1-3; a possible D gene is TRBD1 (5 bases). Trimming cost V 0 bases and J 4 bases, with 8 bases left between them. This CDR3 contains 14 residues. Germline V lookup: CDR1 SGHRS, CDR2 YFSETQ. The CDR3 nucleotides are TGCGCCAGCAGCTTGGCAGGGTACGGAAACACCATATATTTT. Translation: CASSLAGYGNTIYF.

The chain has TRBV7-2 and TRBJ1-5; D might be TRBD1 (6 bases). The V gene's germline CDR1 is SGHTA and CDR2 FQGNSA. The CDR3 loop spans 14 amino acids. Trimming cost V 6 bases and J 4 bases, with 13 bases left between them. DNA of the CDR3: TGTGCCAGCAGTTCTGACAGGCCGAATCAGCCCCAGCATTTT. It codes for CASSSDRPNQPQHF.

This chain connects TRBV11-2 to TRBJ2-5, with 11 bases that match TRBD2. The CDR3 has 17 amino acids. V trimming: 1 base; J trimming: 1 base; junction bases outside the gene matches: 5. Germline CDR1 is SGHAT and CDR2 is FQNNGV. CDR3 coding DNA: TGTGCCAGCAGCTTAGGGCTAGCGGGGGGTCCCCAAGAGACCCAGTACTTC. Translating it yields CASSLGLAGGPQETQYF.

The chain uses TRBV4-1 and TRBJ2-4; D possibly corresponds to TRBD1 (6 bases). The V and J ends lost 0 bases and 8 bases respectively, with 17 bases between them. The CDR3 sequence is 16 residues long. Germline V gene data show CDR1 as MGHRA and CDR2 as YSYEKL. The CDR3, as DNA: TGCGCCAGCAGCCAAGAGGCACAGGGCGGTGGGGACATTCAGTACTTC. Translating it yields CASSQEAQGGGDIQYF.

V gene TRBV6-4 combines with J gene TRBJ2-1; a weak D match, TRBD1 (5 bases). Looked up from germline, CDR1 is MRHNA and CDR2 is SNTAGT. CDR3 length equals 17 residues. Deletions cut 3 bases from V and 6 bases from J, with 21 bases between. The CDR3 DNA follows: TGTGCCAGCAGTGAGATGGGGTGGGGCTCTGGGCCCAATGAGCAGTTCTTC. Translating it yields CASSEMGWGSGPNEQFF.